Described below is a single T cell receptor (beta chain) sequence and its context. Antigen: not known. Healthy Caucasian individuals from Russia aged about 6 to 90 were enrolled as donors. The record originates from a study of blood T cells in healthy people across ages. Study conclusions and caveats: More naive CD4+ cells and higher diversity were found in long-lived than in aged donors.

The V gene lost 3 bases and the J gene lost 7 bases, with 13 bases spanning the gap. This CDR3 is 15 amino acids long. From germline, CDR1 is LGHNA and CDR2 YSLEER. Sample-barcoded 5' priming and a J-beta primer mix drove a second PCR of about 6 to 12 cycles. TCRdb reprocessed the 5' RACE reads with MiXCR, giving one entry per CDR3 protein. The sample records 650,000 to 950,000 distinct CDR3 sequences, 40% to 50% being singletons. What was sequenced was blood. This TCR came from a man aged 55 to 70 in good health. V and J are TRBV4-3 and TRBJ2-6; D ambiguous. CDR3 coding DNA: TGCGCCAGCAGCCAGGAAATTATCACTGCCAACGTCCTGACTTTC. Protein product: CASSQEIITANVLTF.